A selection of T cell receptor beta chains follows, all from one sample in a study of shared clonotypes between healthy human individuals. Assay: immunoSEQ multiplex PCR; the TCRdb copy retains only in-frame clones and omits some. This table holds 2 million to 2.5 million clones, about 92% found once. Sequencing was carried out using naive CD8+ T cells from PBMCs. The receptors derive from a young man in good health. Some clones in this sample may be carry-over from other donors' samples. Both conserved end residues are part of each CDR3. D genes are given only for firm matches. For some rows the clone size is stated as once, few or many, or as a class when expanded; others skip it.

-	TRBV15	TRBJ1-5	-	CATSRDPPGGGDLNQPQHF	TGTGCCACCAGCAGAGACCCACCGGGGGGAGGGGACTTAAATCAGCCCCAGCATTTT
-	TRBV7-9	TRBJ2-1	-	CATHTSGHNEQFF	TGTGCCACGCATACCAGCGGCCACAATGAGCAGTTCTTC
-	TRBV7-9	TRBJ1-4	-	CASSLPGRFEKLFF	TGTGCCAGCAGCCTCCCGGGTCGCTTTGAAAAACTGTTTTTT
-	TRBV27	TRBJ2-1	-	CASSLFWSSYNEQFF	TGTGCCAGCAGTTTATTCTGGAGCTCCTACAATGAGCAGTTCTTC
-	TRBV29-1	TRBJ1-1	-	CSVPSSNTEAFF	TGCAGCGTTCCTTCGAGTAACACTGAAGCTTTCTTT
-	TRBV4-1	TRBJ2-5	-	CASSQIGAETQYF	TGCGCCAGCAGCCAAATAGGAGCGGAGACCCAGTACTTC
TRBD1	TRBV30	TRBJ1-5	-	CAWGQGDTSNQPQHF	TGTGCCTGGGGACAGGGAGATACTAGCAATCAGCCCCAGCATTTT
-	TRBV6-1	TRBJ2-7	-	CASSEGGDFYEQYF	TGTGCCAGCAGTGAAGGCGGGGACTTCTACGAGCAGTACTTC
TRBD2	TRBV25-1	TRBJ2-1	once	CASGLGNEQFF	TGTGCCAGCGGACTAGGCAATGAGCAGTTCTTC
TRBD1	TRBV7-9	TRBJ2-7	-	CASSSRQGDYEQYF	TGTGCCAGCAGCTCCCGACAGGGGGACTACGAGCAGTACTTC
TRBD1	TRBV7-7	TRBJ2-7	-	CASSDRDRAYEQYF	TGTGCCAGCAGCGACCGGGACAGGGCTTACGAGCAGTACTTC
-	TRBV19	TRBJ2-3	-	CASSTDTTDTQYF	TGTGCCAGTAGTACAGACACCACAGATACGCAGTATTTT
-	TRBV15	TRBJ1-1	-	CATSRVVGPPRGTEAFF	TGTGCCACCAGCAGAGTAGTCGGACCGCCGCGTGGCACTGAAGCTTTCTTT
TRBD2	TRBV27	TRBJ2-7	-	CASSLEQTGTSGYEQYF	TGTGCCAGCAGCTTAGAACAAACCGGGACTAGCGGCTACGAGCAGTACTTC
-	TRBV29-1	TRBJ2-3	-	CSVEVGRIPDTQYF	TGCAGCGTTGAAGTTGGTAGGATCCCAGATACGCAGTATTTT
-	TRBV27	TRBJ2-7	-	CASSPGPFYEQYF	TGTGCCAGCAGCCCCGGACCGTTCTACGAGCAGTACTTC